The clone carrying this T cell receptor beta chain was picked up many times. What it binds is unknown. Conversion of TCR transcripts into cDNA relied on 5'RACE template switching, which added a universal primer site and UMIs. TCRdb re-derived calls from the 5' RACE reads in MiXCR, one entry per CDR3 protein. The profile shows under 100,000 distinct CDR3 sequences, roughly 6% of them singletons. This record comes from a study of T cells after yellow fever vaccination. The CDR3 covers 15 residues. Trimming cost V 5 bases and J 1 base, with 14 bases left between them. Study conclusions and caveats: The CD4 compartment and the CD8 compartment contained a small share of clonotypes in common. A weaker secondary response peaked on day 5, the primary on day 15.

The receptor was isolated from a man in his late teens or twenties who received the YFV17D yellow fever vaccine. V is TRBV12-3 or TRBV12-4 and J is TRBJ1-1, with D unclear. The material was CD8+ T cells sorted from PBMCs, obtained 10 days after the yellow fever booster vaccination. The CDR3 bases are TGTGCCAGCAGTCCCCAGAGAATGGAGAACACTGAAGCTTTCTTT. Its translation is CASSPQRMENTEAFF.